Listed here is a single TCR beta chain. Its antigen is unknown. The V and J ends lost 4 bases and 6 bases, in that order; junction bases with no gene match: 5. The V gene's germline CDR1 is MDHEN and CDR2 SYDVKM. CDR3 size: 13 residues. The sample originates from a study of cytomegalovirus exposure and HLA in healthy donors. 60 Vbeta and 13 Jbeta primers were used in PCR. Using immunoSEQ multiplex PCR, the repertoire was profiled, and TCRdb retains in-frame clones only, with some absent. Seen here are about 100,000 clones, roughly 80% observed once, and the top ten hold more than 2%. Study-wide results and limits: Most TCR sequences showed up rarely, but some public TCRs showed up in many donors. TCR beta sequences reportedly predicted most subjects' HLA-A and HLA-B alleles accurately. For TCR beta chains, V- and J-gene trimming was later linked to a missense DCLRE1C variant.

The TCR comes from a man aged 25-40 years in good health and CMV-seronegative. The chain combines TRBV28 with TRBJ2-7; TRBD1 aligns across 8 bases. The sequenced material came from PBMCs. The CDR3 bases are TGTGCCAGCAGTTCCAGGGGGCGGGGCGAGCAGTACTTC. It encodes CASSSRGRGEQYF.